The rows below give T cell receptor beta chains drawn from one sample of a study of T cell responses to AZD1222 COVID-19 vaccine. Assay used: immunoSEQ multiplex PCR; TCRdb lists only in-frame clones, some missing. The sample holds around 260,000 clones, more than 80% seen once. The material was peripheral blood, obtained on day 0 of AZD1222 vaccination. All receptors come from an adult in good health. Each CDR3 is given without its conserved first and last residue. The order of the fields is CDR3 length, V gene, J gene, CDR3 protein.

>13|TRBV15|TRBJ1-5
ATSRGGQEYQPQH
>12|TRBV2|TRBJ2-3
ASSEGTSTDTQY
>12|TRBV28|TRBJ1-3
ASSSGGSGNTIY
>9|TRBV24-1|TRBJ2-3
ATSFSDTQY
>14|TRBV28|TRBJ1-4
ASRVLRVATNEKLF
>13|TRBV5-1|TRBJ2-7
ASSLVTQGSYEQY
>13|TRBV12-5|TRBJ1-1
ASGLVAGGVVEAF
>9|TRBV27|TRBJ2-1
ASRGDNEQF
>11|TRBV12-3/TRBV12-4|TRBJ2-7
ASSLGGHPQQY
>12|TRBV5-1|TRBJ2-7
ASSLEAGPYEQY
>12|TRBV28|TRBJ2-7
ASTSPGQGYEQY
>12|TRBV4-1|TRBJ1-4
ASSQGGRGEKLF
>11|TRBV27|TRBJ1-1
ASSFGSNTEAF
>12|TRBV2|TRBJ1-3
ASSGIRGENTIY
>13|TRBV18|TRBJ2-3
ASSPPATPQDTQY
>14|TRBV18|TRBJ2-1
ASSPARPRGADEQF
>13|TRBV21-1|TRBJ1-4
ASSKEPGTNEKLF
>13|TRBV3-1/TRBV3-2|TRBJ2-1
ASSKIASSYNEQF
>14|TRBV19|TRBJ1-6
ASKRKGADYNSPLH
>12|TRBV9|TRBJ1-1
ASSVEGRGTEAF
>14|TRBV23-1|TRBJ1-5
ASSQSSRGRDQPQH
>13|TRBV7-2|TRBJ2-3
ASSFQLPGTDTQY
>14|TRBV7-8|TRBJ1-1
ASSPTPGAENTEAF
>14|TRBV6-4|TRBJ2-1
ASSATSGSTPGRQF
>13|TRBV5-1|TRBJ2-1
ASSSQGNPYNEQF
>13|TRBV18|TRBJ2-7
ASSPGLAGVYEQY
>16|TRBV7-8|TRBJ2-6
ASSFASGGGSGANVLT
>10|TRBV2|TRBJ2-7
ASSEPSFEQY
>15|TRBV2|TRBJ2-7
ASSDWGDRATSYEQY
>10|TRBV2|TRBJ2-7
ASSLLAGDLP
>14|TRBV19|TRBJ1-2
ASSDSRAGGGYGYT
>12|TRBV10-2|TRBJ2-4
ASNPAGGQDIQY
>10|TRBV7-9|TRBJ1-1
ASSFRSTEAF
>14|TRBV3-1/TRBV3-2|TRBJ2-3
ASSHLAGQAVDTQY
>14|TRBV5-1|TRBJ2-5
ASSLAPGGGKETQY
>12|TRBV5-1|TRBJ1-2
ASSQKEKNYGYT
>14|TRBV5-1|TRBJ2-1
ASSKTGTSGYNEQF
>14|TRBV24-1|TRBJ2-2
ATSKTGGRFTGELF
>11|TRBV2|TRBJ1-2
ASSEREAHGYT
>8|TRBV2|TRBJ2-7
ASMKDEQY
>12|TRBV27|TRBJ1-1
ASSWNSLSTEAF
>14|TRBV7-3|TRBJ2-3
ASQPTSGGATDTQY
>12|TRBV2|TRBJ1-5
ASSPRTENQPQH
>11|TRBV11-2|TRBJ2-2
ASSSRGPGELF
>12|TRBV19|TRBJ1-1
ASSIWSTNTEAF
>14|TRBV5-5|TRBJ2-1
ASSLALQVWDNEQF
>11|TRBV13|TRBJ1-6
ASSSGGNSPLH
>13|TRBV10-2|TRBJ1-3
ASSDSRGSGNTIY